The source of this TCR beta chain is a study of neoadjuvant anti-PD-1 for oral cavity cancer. About the study: Around day 43, patients without progression received a fourth nivolumab dose before surgery.

Study conclusions and caveats: Higher pretreatment Treg/Th17 ratios tracked higher pretreatment blood clonality.

TCRdb's copy holds only in-frame clones and misses some; the assay was immunoSEQ multiplex PCR. The data hold 30,000 to 40,000 clones, with around 87% observed a single time. A note on this clone: Its target is not known.

The receptor was derived from a person aged 35-79 years with oral cavity squamous cell carcinoma. Specimen: PBMCs, collected before nivolumab (anti-PD-1) treatment.

In nucleotides, the CDR3 is TGTGCCAGTCGGACAGGTGAAAAACTGTTTTTT. The encoded protein is CASRTGEKLFF. This rearrangement joins TRBV19 to TRBJ1-4, with TRBD1 matching over 7 bases. The CDR3 runs to 11 residues. Germline lookup yields CDR1 LNHDA and CDR2 SQIVND (reference sequence). With V trimmed by 8 bases and J by 7 bases, 1 base remained unmatched.